A selection of T cell receptor beta chains follows, all from one sample in a study of blood T cell repertoires in COVID-19. Assay used: immunoSEQ multiplex PCR; TCRdb lists only in-frame clones, some missing. The data hold approximately 230,000 clones, with about 80% observed a single time. Sequences were obtained from PBMCs or T cells enriched from blood (not recorded which). The source of these receptors is a man between 40 and 49 years old who had recovered from COVID-19. Each CDR3 is given without its conserved first and last residue.

>TRBV4-3
ASSLEGVLSQTDTQY
>TRBV5-4
ASSLIGGSYEQY
>TRBV4-1
ASSPPVGAGYGYT
>TRBV5-1
ASSPGTGTGETQY
>TRBV24-1
ATSGTGGDQPQH
>TRBV18
ASSQAGAPYEQY
>TRBV5-1
ASSERAQAF
>TRBV27
ASSHNTEAF
>TRBV7-8
ASSLAPQGYTEAF
>TRBV7-2
ASSLTGQAYEQY
>TRBV24-1
ATSGRENYGYT
>TRBV19
ASSINRLNTEAF
>TRBV18
ASSPGQASYEQY
>TRBV18
ASSPADYRETQY
>TRBV7-8
ASSLSPKGGSHHEQY
>TRBV3-1/TRBV3-2
ASSQRAEGDSGYT
>TRBV7-9
ASSLDSSGYT
>TRBV7-9
ASSLTAGGGSPLH